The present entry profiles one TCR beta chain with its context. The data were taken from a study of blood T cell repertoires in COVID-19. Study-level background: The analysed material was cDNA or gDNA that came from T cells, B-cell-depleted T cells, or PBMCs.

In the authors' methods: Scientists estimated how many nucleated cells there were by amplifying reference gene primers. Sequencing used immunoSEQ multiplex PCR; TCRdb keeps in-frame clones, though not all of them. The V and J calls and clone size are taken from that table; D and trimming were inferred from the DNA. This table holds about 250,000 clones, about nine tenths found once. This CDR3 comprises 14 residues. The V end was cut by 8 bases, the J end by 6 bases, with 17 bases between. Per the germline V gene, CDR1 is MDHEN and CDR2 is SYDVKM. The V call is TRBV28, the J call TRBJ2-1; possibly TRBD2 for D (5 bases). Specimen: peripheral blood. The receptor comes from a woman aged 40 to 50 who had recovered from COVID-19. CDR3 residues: CASGVSVRLNEQFF. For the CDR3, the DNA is TGTGCCAGCGGGGTTAGCGTACGCCTCAATGAGCAGTTCTTC.